This TCR beta chain was identified during a study of blood T cells in healthy people across ages. General study findings and limits: Per million T cells, the diversity of TCR beta decreased roughly linearly as age advanced.

Every participating donor contributed approximately 10 milliliters of peripheral blood through a draw. This clonotype has a handful of counts. Its antigen is still unknown. This CDR3 has 15 residues. The V gene end was trimmed by 4 bases and the J gene end by 4 bases; junction bases not matched to a gene: 10. A J-beta primer mix and a sample-barcoded 5' primer were used in a second PCR of about 7 to 12 cycles. TCRdb re-derived calls from the 5' RACE reads in MiXCR, one entry per CDR3 protein. The sample shows 1 million to 1.2 million distinct CDR3 sequences, about two fifths of them seen only once. The sequence came from a man aged 18 to 29 in good health. This chain joins TRBV12-3 or TRBV12-4 and TRBJ2-7, with 7 nucleotides matching TRBD1. Sequenced input: blood. CDR3 protein: CASSSQQGILYEQYF. In nucleotides, the CDR3 is TGTGCCAGCAGTTCTCAACAGGGGATCCTTTACGAGCAGTACTTC.